The clone carrying this T cell receptor beta chain came up a few times. The data were taken from a study of lung T cells in sarcoidosis with Löfgren's syndrome. In the study overall: In sarcoidosis, CD4+ T cells accumulate in bronchoalveolar lavage fluid. Analyses focused on Löfgren's syndrome patients.

TCRdb itself ran the reads through MiXCR, one entry per CDR3 protein. This table has roughly 3,000 distinct CDR3 sequences, roughly a quarter appearing once. The origin of this receptor is a human donor with sarcoidosis (Löfgren's syndrome or another form), or a control subject (not recorded which). The sequenced material came from CD4+ T cells from bronchoalveolar lavage.

The CDR3 DNA sequence: TGTGCCTGGAGCCCCGGCTCTGGAAACACCATATATTTT. Translated: CAWSPGSGNTIYF. The chain couples TRBV30 to TRBJ1-3, with D hard to call. The CDR3 runs 13 residues. With 3 bases removed from V and 0 bases from J, the gap between germline ends came to 6 bases. Germline-derived CDR1 and CDR2 are GTSNPN and SVGIG (reference sequence).